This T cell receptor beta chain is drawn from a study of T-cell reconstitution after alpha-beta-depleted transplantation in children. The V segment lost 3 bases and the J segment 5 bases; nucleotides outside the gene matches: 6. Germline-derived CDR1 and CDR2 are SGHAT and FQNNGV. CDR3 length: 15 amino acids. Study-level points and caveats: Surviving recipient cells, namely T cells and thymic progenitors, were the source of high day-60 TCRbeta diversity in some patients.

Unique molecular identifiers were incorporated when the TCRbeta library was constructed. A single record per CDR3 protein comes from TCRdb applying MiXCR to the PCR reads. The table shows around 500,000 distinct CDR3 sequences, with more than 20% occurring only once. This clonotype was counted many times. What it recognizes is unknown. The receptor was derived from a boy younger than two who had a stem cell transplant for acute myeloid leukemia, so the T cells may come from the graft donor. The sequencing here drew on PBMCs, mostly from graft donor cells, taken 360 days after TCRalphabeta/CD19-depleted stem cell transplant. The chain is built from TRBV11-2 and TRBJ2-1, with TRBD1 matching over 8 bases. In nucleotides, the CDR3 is TGTGCCAGCAGCTTCGGACAGGGTGATGACAATGAGCAGTTCTTC. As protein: CASSFGQGDDNEQFF.